This T cell receptor (beta chain) emerged from a study of radiotherapy plus CTLA-4 blockade in lung cancer. The V and J ends lost 1 base and 1 base, in that order; junction bases with no gene match: 2. The CDR3 consists of 15 residues. Germline V lookup: CDR1 LGHNA, CDR2 YSLEER. Profiling relied on immunoSEQ multiplex PCR, and the TCRdb table lists in-frame clones only, not all of them. The table lists 90,000 to 130,000 clones, 70% to 85% of them singletons. V usage is TRBV4-3 and J usage is TRBJ2-7; TRBD2 matches 9 bases. This TCR derives from a human donor with non-small cell lung cancer that progressed on radiotherapy plus ipilimumab. Some clones in this sample may be carry-over from other donors' samples. The specimen comprised peripheral blood, sampled from a patient treated with radiotherapy plus ipilimumab. CDR3 nucleotides: TGCGCCAGCAGCCAAGGGCTAGCGGGGTCCTACGAGCAGTACTTC. Protein sequence: CASSQGLAGSYEQYF.